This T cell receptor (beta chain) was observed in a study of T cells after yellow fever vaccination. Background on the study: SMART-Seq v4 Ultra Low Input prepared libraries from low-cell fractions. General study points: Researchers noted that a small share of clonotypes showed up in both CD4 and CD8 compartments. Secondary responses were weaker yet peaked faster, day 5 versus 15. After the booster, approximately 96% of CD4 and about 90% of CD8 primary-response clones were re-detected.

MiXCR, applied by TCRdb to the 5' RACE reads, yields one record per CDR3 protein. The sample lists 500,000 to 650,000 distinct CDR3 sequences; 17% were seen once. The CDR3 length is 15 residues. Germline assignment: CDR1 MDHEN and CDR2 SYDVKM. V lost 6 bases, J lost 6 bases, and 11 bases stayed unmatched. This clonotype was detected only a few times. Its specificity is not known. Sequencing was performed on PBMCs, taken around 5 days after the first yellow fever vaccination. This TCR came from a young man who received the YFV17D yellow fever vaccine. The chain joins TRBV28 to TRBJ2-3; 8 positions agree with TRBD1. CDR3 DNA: TGTGCCAGCAGCCTTAAGACAGGGGAAGCGGATACGCAGTATTTT. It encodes CASSLKTGEADTQYF.